These 13 T cell receptor beta chains originate from one sample sequenced in a study of blood T cell repertoires in COVID-19. TCRdb keeps only in-frame clones here, not all; method: immunoSEQ multiplex PCR. The sample carries about 140,000 clones, more than 75% recorded once. The sequenced material came from peripheral blood. The receptor source for this set is a woman of 80 years or more with acute or convalescent COVID-19.

The rearrangement uses TRBV29-1 and TRBJ1-2, with 7 bases identical to TRBD1. Germline CDR1 SQVTM, CDR2 ANQGSEA. V lost 7 bases, J lost 3 bases, and 17 bases stayed unmatched. This CDR3 has 16 residues. The CDR3 region has the DNA TGCAGCGGACCTCAGACAGGGAGCCTCCCCGACTATGGCTACACCTTC. Residues: CSGPQTGSLPDYGYTF.

Note on this clone: The sample has other DNA sequences that encode this CDR3 too. This chain connects TRBV27 to TRBJ1-1; weak D call: TRBD1 (5 bases). CDR1 and CDR2 from the germline V gene are MNHEY and SMNVEV (reference sequence). The CDR3 has 13 residues. The germline V and J ends were trimmed by 5 bases and 1 base, with 8 bases remaining between them. CDR3 nucleotide sequence: TGTGCCAGCAGTCTGGGGGGGAACACTGAAGCTTTCTTT. It codes for CASSLGGNTEAFF.

J is TRBJ2-1 and V is TRBV6-1, with 7 bases aligning to TRBD1. The junction had 20 bases not matched to a gene; V was cut back by 3 bases and J by 3 bases. The CDR3 sequence is 20 residues long. CDR1 is MNHNS, CDR2 SASEGT, per germline. Written as DNA, the CDR3 is TGTGCCAGCAGTGAGACACCGGGACAGCCTTCCGCCTTACTCTACAATGAGCAGTTCTTC. Protein sequence: CASSETPGQPSALLYNEQFF.

The chain carries TRBV5-1 and TRBJ2-5, with D possibly matching TRBD2 (7 bases). Trimming stripped 6 bases from V and 7 bases from J, with 16 bases between. The germline gives CDR1 SGHRS, CDR2 YFSETQ. The CDR3 spans 13 residues. CDR3 DNA sequence: TGCGCCAGCAAGCCTGGGGGGGCGTCGACCCAGTACTTC. Its protein is CASKPGGASTQYF.

This clone was seen a few times. The J gene is TRBJ2-3, the V gene TRBV7-9; possibly TRBD2 for D (7 bases). The CDR3 spans 15 residues. Deletions cut 4 bases from V and 2 bases from J, with 13 bases between. The germline CDR1 and CDR2 sequences are SEHNR and FQNEAQ (reference sequence). CDR3 region: CASSYWGGHTDTQYF. In DNA, the CDR3 is TGTGCCAGCAGCTACTGGGGGGGACACACAGATACGCAGTATTTT.

This chain links TRBV24-1 with TRBJ2-7; 12 positions match TRBD2. CDR3 length equals 15 residues. The ends lost 5 bases at V and 3 bases at J; junction bases unmatched: 4. From germline, CDR1 is KGHDR and CDR2 SFDVKD. The CDR3 coding sequence is TGTGCCACCAGTGGACTAGCGGGAGCGAACTACGAGCAGTACTTC. This encodes CATSGLAGANYEQYF.

The J gene is TRBJ1-1, the V gene TRBV20-1; no definite D call. CDR3 length: 11 residues. Germline CDR1 DFQATT, CDR2 SNEGSKA (reference sequence). Trimming cost V 2 bases and J 11 bases, with 12 bases left between them. This CDR3 reads CSARIPPRAFF. CDR3 coding DNA: TGCAGTGCTAGAATTCCCCCTCGGGCTTTCTTT.

The gene calls are TRBV9 and TRBJ1-2, with D possibly matching TRBD1 (5 bases). This CDR3 spans 13 amino acids. The V and J ends lost 6 bases and 8 bases respectively, with 17 bases between them. From germline, CDR1 is SGDLS and CDR2 YYNGEE. The CDR3 DNA is TGTGCCAGCATCCCCGGGGGATGGTGGGGCTACACCTTC. Its translation: CASIPGGWWGYTF.

The V call is TRBV3-1 (or the pseudogene TRBV3-2), the J call TRBJ2-7, with D maybe TRBD2 (6 bases). CDR3 length: 15 amino acids. With 4 bases removed from V and 2 bases from J, the gap between germline ends came to 15 bases. CDR1 is LGHDT and CDR2 is YNNKEL in the germline V gene (reference sequence). This CDR3 reads CASSPRGGTTYEQYF. In nucleotides, the CDR3 is TGTGCCAGCAGCCCCCGTGGAGGGACGACCTACGAGCAGTACTTC.

V and J are TRBV2 and TRBJ1-4, with D possibly being TRBD1 (6 bases). This CDR3 region has 13 residues. V dropped 11 bases and J dropped 0 bases, with 10 bases sitting between them. Germline values: CDR1 SNHLY, CDR2 FYNNEI. The CDR3 here is CASQGTTNEKLFF. The CDR3 region has the DNA TGTGCCTCACAGGGTACAACTAATGAAAAACTGTTTTTT. Filled out from reference TRBV2 and TRBJ1-4, the complete variable domain reads EPEVTQTPSHQVTQMGQEVILRCVPISNHLYFYWYRQILGQKVEFLVSFYNNEISEKSEIFDDQFSVERPDGSNFTLKIRSTKLEDSAMYFCASQGTTNEKLFFGSGTQLSVL.

The V and J genes are TRBV11-2 and TRBJ2-7, with D perhaps TRBD1 (6 bases). The CDR3 runs 14 residues. Looked up from germline, CDR1 is SGHAT and CDR2 is FQNNGV. Trimming left V 5 bases short and J 6 bases short, with 17 bases between. CDR3 in DNA: TGTGCCAGCAGCCTGCAAGGGGGTAAAGCCGAGCAGTACTTC. Protein: CASSLQGGKAEQYF.

J is TRBJ2-1 and V is TRBV9; D perhaps matches TRBD2 (6 bases). CDR3 length equals 13 residues. Between the trimmed V and J ends, which lost 4 bases and 9 bases, there was a span of 14 bases. The V gene's germline CDR1 is SGDLS and CDR2 YYNGEE. The CDR3, as DNA: TGTGCCAGCAGCCCCCGGCGGGGAAGTGAGCAGTTCTTC. As protein: CASSPRRGSEQFF.

The J gene is TRBJ1-5, the V gene TRBV9; D possibly corresponds to TRBD1 (6 bases). Germline values: CDR1 SGDLS, CDR2 YYNGEE. The CDR3 has 16 residues. The ends were cut back, 3 bases at V and 5 bases at J, with 18 bases in the middle. Here the CDR3 DNA reads TGTGCCAGCAGCGCAGTAAAGGACAGCCACGATCAGCCCCAGCATTTT. This translates into CASSAVKDSHDQPQHF.